This entry lists 18 T cell receptor beta chains sequenced from one sample in a study of T cells in Graves' hyperthyroidism and ophthalmopathy. There were TCR beta CDR3 regions amplified from RNA transcripts. First-round RT-PCR with HTBI primers amplified the TCR CDR3 region. TCRdb independently ran MiXCR on the multiplex PCR reads; one entry per CDR3 protein. The profile shows around 450,000 distinct CDR3 sequences, 12% to 15% of them singletons. Sample: blood. The receptors derive from a woman aged 18-29 years with Graves' hyperthyroidism.

The CDR3 DNA is TGTGCCAGCAGCCCCGGACATTCCCTCTACGAGCAGTACTTC. This encodes CASSPGHSLYEQYF. The J gene is TRBJ2-7, the V gene TRBV7-9, with a weak D call TRBD1 (5 bases). CDR1 SEHNR and CDR2 FQNEAQ come from the germline V gene (reference sequence). This CDR3 is 14 amino acids long. Trimming left V 5 bases short and J 3 bases short, with 14 bases between.

Ten or more counts support this clonotype. The chain recombines TRBV20-1 with TRBJ1-2; D possibly corresponds to TRBD1 (5 bases). Trimming took 8 bases from V and 1 from J, leaving 14 bases between them. In germline, CDR1 is DFQATT, CDR2 SNEGSKA (reference sequence). The CDR3 is made up of 13 amino acids. CDR3 region: CSPTRGGNYGYTF. In DNA, the CDR3 is TGCAGTCCAACCCGCGGGGGTAACTATGGCTACACCTTC.

This clonotype was counted at least ten times. CDR3 sequence reads: CASRGREGLDTQYF. CDR3 DNA: TGTGCCAGCAGGGGGCGGGAGGGTTTAGATACGCAGTATTTT. The chain recombines TRBV28 with TRBJ2-3, with TRBD2 matching 9 bases. Germline V gives CDR1 MDHEN, CDR2 SYDVKM. V lost 6 bases, J lost 5 bases, and 6 bases stayed unmatched. The CDR3 covers 14 residues.

This clonotype has a count of ten or more. The V gene is TRBV28, the J gene TRBJ1-1; no reliable D call. The germline gives CDR1 MDHEN, CDR2 SYDVKM. Between the trimmed V and J ends, which lost 5 bases and 8 bases, there was a span of 12 bases. The CDR3 loop spans 12 amino acids. CDR3 nucleotides: TGTGCCAGCAGTCCCCTCGGCAGGGAAGCTTTCTTT. Amino acids: CASSPLGREAFF.

This clonotype came up many times. The chain links TRBV20-1 to TRBJ2-1; TRBD2 aligns across 9 bases. The CDR3 runs to 14 residues. CDR1 and CDR2 (germline): DFQATT, SNEGSKA (reference sequence). V shed 3 bases and J 7 bases; nucleotides not matched to a gene: 7. The CDR3 DNA reads as TGCAGTGCTAGGCTTAGCGGGAGTCTGAATGAGCAGTTCTTC. Residues: CSARLSGSLNEQFF.

This clonotype has a count of ten or more. This chain connects TRBV12-3 or TRBV12-4 to TRBJ2-1; 14 bases map to TRBD2. V dropped 5 bases and J dropped 2; count of bases not matched to a gene: 11. The CDR3 runs to 19 residues. The CDR3 protein is CASSLGLAGARGPYNEQFF. The CDR3 DNA reads as TGTGCCAGCAGTCTGGGACTAGCGGGAGCCCGCGGCCCCTACAATGAGCAGTTCTTC.

V and J are TRBV7-9 and TRBJ2-1, with TRBD1 identical over 8 bases. CDR1 is SEHNR and CDR2 is FQNEAQ in the germline V gene (reference sequence). V gave up 5 bases and J gave up 7 bases; unmatched junction bases: 10. This CDR3 spans 15 amino acids. CDR3 bases: TGTGCCAGCAGCCACTGGGGCAGGGGGCAGAATGAGCAGTTCTTC. Translation: CASSHWGRGQNEQFF.

At least ten counts were recorded for this clonotype. V usage is TRBV30 and J usage is TRBJ2-7, with D possibly TRBD2 on 5 matching bases. The CDR3 totals 11 residues. CDR1 is GTSNPN, CDR2 SVGIG, per germline (reference sequence). V shed 2 bases and J shed 9 bases, with 11 bases lying between them. This chain's CDR3 is CAWSRLEAQYF. Written as DNA, the CDR3 is TGTGCCTGGAGTCGTCTGGAGGCGCAGTACTTC.

As regards this clonotype: Just one base apart from a much larger clone, this may be a read error. The chain combines TRBV18 with TRBJ1-4, with a weak D call TRBD1 (5 bases). CDR1 is KGHSH, CDR2 LQKENI, per germline. Deletions cut 6 bases from V and 0 bases from J, with 11 bases between. The CDR3 has 15 residues. The CDR3 sequence: CASSDTEATNEKLFF. In DNA form, the CDR3 reads TGTGCCAGCTCGGACACAGAGGCAACTAATGAAAAACTGTTTTTT.

This clonotype occurred many times. The V and J genes are TRBV24-1 and TRBJ2-5; 7 bases align to TRBD2. J was trimmed by 1 base and V by 1 base; bases with no gene match: 5. Germline loops: CDR1 KGHDR, CDR2 SFDVKD. This CDR3 comprises 16 residues. The CDR3 coding sequence is TGTGCCACCAGTGATTTCTACTCTAGCGGCCAAGAGACCCAGTACTTC. It specifies CATSDFYSSGQETQYF.

This clonotype has more than one count but fewer than ten. The gene calls are TRBV7-2 and TRBJ2-7, with D tentatively TRBD1 or TRBD2 (5 bases each). CDR1 and CDR2 from the germline V gene are SGHTA and FQGNSA. Trimming pared 1 base from V and 7 bases from J, leaving 20 bases between. This CDR3 has 16 amino acids. The CDR3 loop is CASSLVGDPTRKEQYF. CDR3 coding DNA: TGTGCCAGCAGCTTAGTTGGGGACCCAACCCGTAAGGAGCAGTACTTC.

In this sample, this clonotype turned up many times. J is TRBJ1-1 and V is TRBV5-5; D ambiguous. Trimming shortened V by 0 bases and J by 6 bases, and 9 bases separated the two germline ends. The germline V gene encodes CDR1 SGHKS and CDR2 YYEKEE (reference sequence). The CDR3 spans 13 residues. The DNA for the CDR3 is TGTGCCAGCAGCTTGGAGTTTATCTCTGAAGCTTTCTTT. Translated: CASSLEFISEAFF.

The table lists this clonotype with many counts. V gene TRBV28 combines with J gene TRBJ1-1, with 7 positions matching TRBD1. With V trimmed by 6 bases and J by 7 bases, 14 bases remained unmatched. CDR1 and CDR2 from the germline V gene are MDHEN and SYDVKM. This CDR3 contains 15 residues. The CDR3 nucleotides read TGTGCCAGCAGCCTGACAGGGCGCCCCGCAAATGAAGCTTTCTTT. Protein: CASSLTGRPANEAFF.

This clonotype was recorded many times. The genes are TRBV11-2 and TRBJ1-1; 7 bases are a match to TRBD1. After removal of 3 bases from V and 0 bases from J, the junction contained 10 bases not matched to a gene. Germline V CDR1 and CDR2: SGHAT, FQNNGV. The CDR3 is 17 residues long. The CDR3 protein is CASSFFRDRSMNTEAFF. DNA for the CDR3: TGTGCCAGCAGCTTTTTCCGGGACAGAAGTATGAACACTGAAGCTTTCTTT.

This chain uses TRBV20-1 with TRBJ1-2; 11 bases fit TRBD1. Germline CDR1 and CDR2: DFQATT and SNEGSKA (reference sequence). The CDR3 extends over 16 amino acids. J lost 8 bases, V lost 3 bases, and 14 bases had no gene match. The DNA for the CDR3 is TGCAGTGCTAGTTCAGGACAGGGGGCGGGAAGGCAAGGCTACACCTTC. This translates into CSASSGQGAGRQGYTF.

This clonotype has a count of ten or more. This chain links TRBV29-1 with TRBJ2-7; TRBD2 matches at 9 bases. Germline V lookup: CDR1 SQVTM, CDR2 ANQGSEA. With V trimmed by 3 bases and J by 5 bases, 5 bases remained unmatched. The CDR3 extends over 13 amino acids. This chain's CDR3 is CSVDPSGTDEQYF. The CDR3 region has the DNA TGCAGCGTTGATCCTAGCGGGACAGACGAGCAGTACTTC.

The chain links TRBV5-8 to TRBJ1-1; possibly TRBD1 for D (6 bases). CDR1 and CDR2 (germline): SGHTS, YDEGEE. This CDR3 contains 12 residues. The germline V and J ends were trimmed by 4 bases and 10 bases, with 14 bases remaining between them. Here the CDR3 DNA reads TGTGCCAGCAGCGCCTCACAGGGTCCAGCTTTCTTT. This sequence encodes CASSASQGPAFF.

This clonotype was counted between two and nine times. V and J are TRBV3-1 and TRBJ2-7; TRBD2 matches at 12 bases. The V gene end was trimmed by 1 base and the J gene end by 7 bases; junction bases not matched to a gene: 11. The CDR3 consists of 17 residues. Germline CDR1 reads LGHDT; CDR2 reads YNNKEL (reference sequence). CDR3 sequence reads: CASSQGPGTSGPREQYF. As DNA, the CDR3 is TGTGCCAGCAGCCAAGGCCCCGGGACTAGCGGGCCGAGGGAGCAGTACTTC.